Below, one T cell receptor (beta chain) is given with its context. Its specificity is unknown. This entry is derived from a study of cytomegalovirus exposure and HLA in healthy donors. Findings of the study overall: Through in vitro validation, three CMV-associated chains were shown to be specific for CMV antigens. Researchers counted around 160 TCR beta chains as cytomegalovirus-associated. High specificity and sensitivity for cytomegalovirus status were reported for the classifier. Within the 100 to 150 validation repertoires, first-cohort TCR clusters tended to co-occur, according to a later analysis.

The germline gives CDR1 SGHVS, CDR2 FQNEAQ. V lost 5 bases to trimming and J lost 3 bases, with 17 bases between them. The CDR3 has 16 residues. The data were produced by immunoSEQ multiplex PCR, yet TCRdb's version contains in-frame clones alone and is incomplete. The sample records fewer than 400,000 clones, around 86% being singletons. This clonotype originated in a woman under 30 in good health and CMV-seronegative. The chain is built from TRBV7-8 and TRBJ1-5, with a possible D match to TRBD1 (5 bases). What was sequenced was PBMCs. CDR3 loop: CASSPGRGWDNQPQHF. The DNA of the CDR3 is TGTGCCAGCAGCCCCGGGCGGGGCTGGGACAATCAGCCCCAGCATTTT.